Below, one TCR beta chain is given with its context. Its target is not known. This entry belongs to a study of beta chain features in type 1 diabetes. The germline gives CDR1 MDHEN, CDR2 SYDVKM. The CDR3 is made up of 18 amino acids. The V end was cut by 7 bases, the J end by 2 bases, with 24 bases between. General study points: There was a moderate but significant shortening of TCRB CDR3s in all four CD4+ subsets of Type 1 diabetes patients.

Investigators reverse transcribed all isolated RNA, so they sequenced expressed TCRB transcripts. The table came from immunoSEQ multiplex PCR; TCRdb's copy has only in-frame clones and leaves some out. This table has 600,000 or so clones, around an eighth appearing once. This chain connects TRBV28 to TRBJ1-5; possible D gene TRBD1, 5 bases. Material for sequencing was naive CD4+ T cells from blood. This TCR derives from a man aged 18 to 35 with type 1 diabetes. In DNA form, the CDR3 reads TGTGCCAGCATCCCTGGAGCTGGGACGCGCCTAGGCAATCAGCCCCAGCATTTT. This sequence encodes CASIPGAGTRLGNQPQHF.